Listed here are 23 T cell receptor beta chains from one sample, sequenced in a study of T cell responses to AZD1222 COVID-19 vaccine. TCRdb keeps only in-frame clones here, not all; method: immunoSEQ multiplex PCR. Counted here are approximately 150,000 clones, 90% to 95% occurring once; the ten biggest clones make up under 2.5%. Material: peripheral blood, obtained on day 0 of AZD1222 vaccination. These receptors were taken from an adult in good health.

The chain combines TRBV5-4 with TRBJ1-1, with 10 nucleotides matching TRBD1. V was pared by 4 bases and J by 1 base, with 4 bases of the junction left unmatched. This CDR3 has 15 amino acids. Germline V CDR1 and CDR2: SGHNT, YYREEE (reference sequence). The CDR3 protein is CASSRRDRGNTEAFF. CDR3 DNA sequence: TGTGCCAGCAGCCGGAGGGACAGGGGGAACACTGAAGCTTTCTTT.

This chain uses TRBV27 with TRBJ1-1, with D maybe TRBD1 (6 bases). Germline V gene sequence: CDR1 MNHEY, CDR2 SMNVEV (reference sequence). Trimming shortened V by 6 bases and J by 0 bases, and 11 bases separated the two germline ends. The CDR3 runs to 14 residues. CDR3 bases: TGTGCCAGCAGCCTACAGGGTATGAACACTGAAGCTTTCTTT. Encoded protein: CASSLQGMNTEAFF.

The rearrangement joins TRBV5-4 to TRBJ1-6; a possible D gene is TRBD1 (6 bases). CDR1 and CDR2 from the germline V gene are SGHNT and YYREEE (reference sequence). V was cut by 2 bases and J by 11 bases, with 14 bases left in between. The CDR3 extends over 14 amino acids. The CDR3 sequence is CASSFEGDWTPLHF. Here the CDR3 DNA reads TGTGCCAGCAGCTTCGAGGGGGATTGGACACCCCTCCACTTT.

V usage is TRBV18 and J usage is TRBJ2-7; either TRBD1 or TRBD2 may fit D (6 bases each). The V gene's germline CDR1 is KGHSH and CDR2 LQKENI. The CDR3 is 14 residues long. Trimming took off 2 bases at V and 4 bases at J, with 12 bases between the two ends. The CDR3: CASSPYREDYEQYF. CDR3 DNA sequence: TGTGCCAGCTCACCATACAGGGAGGATTACGAGCAGTACTTC.

The CDR3 here is CASSLERSPSTDTIYF. DNA of the CDR3: TGCGCCAGCAGCTTGGAGAGATCCCCATCTACGGACACCATATATTTT. The chain is built from TRBV5-1 and TRBJ1-3; unclear D gene. This CDR3 spans 16 amino acids. The V end lost 0 bases, the J end lost 8 bases, and 18 bases lay between the germline ends. The germline V gene has CDR1 SGHRS and CDR2 YFSETQ.

The rearrangement links TRBV4-3 to TRBJ2-1; 8 bases align to TRBD2. The CDR3 extends over 15 amino acids. Per the germline V gene, CDR1 is LGHNA and CDR2 is YSLEER. The junction had 2 bases not matched to a gene; V was cut back by 0 bases and J by 4 bases. The CDR3 DNA follows: TGCGCCAGCAGCCAAGAGGGCGGGGGGTACAATGAGCAGTTCTTC. Translated: CASSQEGGGYNEQFF.

This chain connects TRBV28 to TRBJ1-1; D gene unclear. The CDR3 contains 10 residues. V was cut by 9 bases and J by 11 bases, with 13 bases left in between. The germline V gene has CDR1 MDHEN and CDR2 SYDVKM. In DNA form, the CDR3 reads TGTGCCAGTAGAGGGTTACAGGCTTTCTTT. Amino acid sequence: CASRGLQAFF.

This rearrangement joins TRBV5-1 to TRBJ2-1; 7 nucleotides line up with TRBD1. J gave up 4 bases and V 0 bases, and 4 bases lay outside the gene matches. The germline V gene encodes CDR1 SGHRS and CDR2 YFSETQ. The CDR3 contains 15 residues. CDR3 sequence reads: CASSLGQGRYNEQFF. As DNA, the CDR3 is TGCGCCAGCAGCTTGGGACAGGGTCGTTACAATGAGCAGTTCTTC. Full variable domain (outside the CDR3, taken from reference TRBV5-1 and TRBJ2-1): KAGVTQTPRYLIKTRGQQVTLSCSPISGHRSVSWYQQTPGQGLQFLFEYFSETQRNKGNFPGRFSGRQFSNSRSEMNVSTLELGDSALYLCASSLGQGRYNEQFFGPGTRLTVL.

This clone was recorded only once. The rearrangement joins TRBV7-9 to TRBJ2-2; D is perhaps TRBD1 or TRBD2 (6 bases each). Germline CDR1 reads SEHNR; CDR2 reads FQNEAQ (reference sequence). V lost 5 bases and J lost 9, with 16 bases in between. The CDR3 length is 14 residues. Here the CDR3 reads CASSGGGSGRELFF. In nucleotides, the CDR3 is TGTGCCAGCAGCGGAGGGGGTAGTGGAAGGGAGCTGTTTTTT.

The V call is TRBV30, the J call TRBJ1-1; no clear D. Germline V CDR1 and CDR2: GTSNPN, SVGIG (reference sequence). CDR3 length equals 15 residues. V lost 1 base to trimming and J lost 4 bases, with 16 bases between them. CDR3 sequence: CAWSEALGLGTEAFF. The DNA for the CDR3 is TGTGCCTGGAGTGAGGCCCTCGGGCTAGGCACTGAAGCTTTCTTT.

The gene calls are TRBV29-1 and TRBJ2-3; 9 bases line up with TRBD2. The CDR3 spans 15 residues. Germline V gene data show CDR1 as SQVTM and CDR2 as ANQGSEA. Trimming at V came to 5 bases and at J to 2 bases, leaving 8 bases not matched to a gene. This chain's CDR3 is CSVQFAGGHTDTQYF. CDR3 nucleotide sequence: TGCAGCGTTCAATTTGCGGGGGGGCACACAGATACGCAGTATTTT.

This chain links TRBV7-8 with TRBJ1-1, with D uncertain. The germline V gene encodes CDR1 SGHVS and CDR2 FQNEAQ. V dropped 5 bases and J dropped 7 bases, with 11 bases sitting between them. This CDR3 spans 12 amino acids. In DNA form, the CDR3 reads TGTGCCAGCAGCCGTTTGGGCTATGAAGCTTTCTTT. The encoded protein is CASSRLGYEAFF.

The chain employs TRBV27 and TRBJ2-7; D unclear. The CDR3 covers 13 residues. CDR1 is MNHEY and CDR2 is SMNVEV in the germline V gene (reference sequence). V lost 6 bases and J lost 7, with 16 bases in between. As DNA, the CDR3 is TGTGCCAGCAGCAAGGGTGCCCTACGAGAGCAGTACTTC. Translated: CASSKGALREQYF.

CDR3 nucleotide sequence: TGTGCCAGCAGCCCGGAGGTGGCTGGGGCCAACGTCCTGACTTTC. Amino acid sequence: CASSPEVAGANVLTF. The chain recombines TRBV5-4 with TRBJ2-6; perhaps TRBD2 as D (5 bases). The germline V and J ends were trimmed by 4 bases and 2 bases, with 10 bases remaining between them. Germline V CDR1 and CDR2: SGHNT, YYREEE (reference sequence). This CDR3 contains 15 residues.

This chain uses TRBV4-3 with TRBJ1-3; D might be TRBD1 (5 bases). V lost 1 base to trimming and J lost 0 bases, with 16 bases between them. CDR3 length: 18 amino acids. The germline gives CDR1 LGHNA, CDR2 YSLEER. CDR3 nucleotide sequence: TGCGCCAGCAGCCAAGCGACGCGACAGCGCAGCTCTGGAAACACCATATATTTT. Amino acids: CASSQATRQRSSGNTIYF.

Written as DNA, the CDR3 is TGTGCCATCAGTGAGTATGTCGGGGAGAACACTGAAGCTTTCTTT. This gives the protein CAISEYVGENTEAFF. The rearrangement links TRBV10-3 to TRBJ1-1, with no clear D. Germline V gene lookup returns CDR1 ENHRY and CDR2 SYGVKD. The CDR3 sequence is 15 residues long. The germline V and J ends were trimmed by 1 base and 1 base, with 10 bases remaining between them.

The V gene is TRBV5-1, the J gene TRBJ2-2; D unclear. V lost 7 bases, J lost 4 bases, and 14 bases lay in between. This CDR3 is built from 14 residues. Germline CDR1 is SGHRS and CDR2 is YFSETQ. This CDR3 is CASRLEATTGELFF. The CDR3 coding sequence is TGCGCCAGCCGGCTAGAGGCTACCACCGGGGAGCTGTTTTTT. Together with reference TRBV5-1 and TRBJ2-2, the CDR3 gives the full variable domain: KAGVTQTPRYLIKTRGQQVTLSCSPISGHRSVSWYQQTPGQGLQFLFEYFSETQRNKGNFPGRFSGRQFSNSRSEMNVSTLELGDSALYLCASRLEATTGELFFGEGSRLTVL.

The V and J genes are TRBV7-2 and TRBJ2-3; D is perhaps TRBD1 or TRBD2 (5 bases each). The CDR3 is 13 amino acids. Trimming removed 4 bases at V and 14 bases at J, with 19 bases between. Germline CDR1 SGHTA, CDR2 FQGNSA. The CDR3 here is CASSSPNTGPGYF. The CDR3 nucleotides are TGTGCCAGCAGCTCACCGAATACGGGGCCGGGGTATTTT. The variable domain in full, with the rest retrieved from reference TRBV7-2 and TRBJ2-3, is GAGVSQSPSNKVTEKGKDVELRCDPISGHTALYWYRQSLGQGLEFLIYFQGNSAPDKSGLPSDRFSAERTGGSVSTLTIQRTQQEDSAVYLCASSSPNTGPGYFGPGTRLTVL.

The chain has TRBV2 and TRBJ2-4; no clear D. The V gene lost 6 bases and the J gene lost 3 bases, with 3 bases spanning the gap. CDR1 SNHLY and CDR2 FYNNEI come from the germline V gene. This CDR3 is 11 amino acids long. CDR3 bases: TGTGCCAGCAGCGTCAAAAACATTCAGTACTTC. Translating it yields CASSVKNIQYF.

J is TRBJ1-4 and V is TRBV5-1; TRBD1 matches 7 bases. With V trimmed by 1 base and J by 7 bases, 7 bases remained unmatched. This CDR3 is built from 15 residues. Germline V gives CDR1 SGHRS, CDR2 YFSETQ. For the CDR3, the DNA is TGCGCCAGCAGCTTGTTAGGGGGCTGGGGTGAAAAACTGTTTTTT. Its translation: CASSLLGGWGEKLFF.

The gene calls are TRBV10-3 and TRBJ2-1, with 9 positions matching TRBD2. This CDR3 region has 15 residues. Germline V gives CDR1 ENHRY, CDR2 SYGVKD. Trimming at V came to 2 bases and at J to 6 bases, leaving 5 bases not matched to a gene. CDR3 sequence: CAISEGSGGTNEQFF. CDR3 nucleotide sequence: TGTGCCATCAGTGAGGGGAGCGGGGGGACCAATGAGCAGTTCTTC.

The rearrangement links TRBV12-3 or TRBV12-4 to TRBJ1-4; D gene uncertain. The CDR3 is 13 amino acids. V lost 7 bases and J lost 4, with 10 bases in between. The CDR3 DNA reads TGTGCCAGCACGGCACCTGATAATGAAAAACTGTTTTTT. Amino acid sequence: CASTAPDNEKLFF.

This chain uses TRBV6-5 with TRBJ1-1, with no clear D. Trimming stripped 6 bases from V and 2 bases from J, with 13 bases between. The CDR3 has 14 residues. Germline V gives CDR1 MNHEY, CDR2 SVGAGI. In DNA form, the CDR3 reads TGTGCCAGCAGGAGTAGGGTCTCCAACACTGAAGCTTTCTTT. This translates into CASRSRVSNTEAFF.